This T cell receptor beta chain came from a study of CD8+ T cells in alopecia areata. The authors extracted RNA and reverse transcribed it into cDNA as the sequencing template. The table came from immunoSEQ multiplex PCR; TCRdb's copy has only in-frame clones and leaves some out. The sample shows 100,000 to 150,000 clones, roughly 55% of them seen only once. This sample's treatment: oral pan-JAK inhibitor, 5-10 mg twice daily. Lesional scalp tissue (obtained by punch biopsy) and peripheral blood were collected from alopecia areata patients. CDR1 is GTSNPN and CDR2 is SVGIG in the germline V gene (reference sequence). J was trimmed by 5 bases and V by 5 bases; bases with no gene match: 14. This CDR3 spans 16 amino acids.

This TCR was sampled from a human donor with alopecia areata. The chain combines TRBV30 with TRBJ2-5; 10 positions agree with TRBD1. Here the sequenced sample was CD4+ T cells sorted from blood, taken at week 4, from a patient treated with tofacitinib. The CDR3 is CAWAANRDRGRETQYF. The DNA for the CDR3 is TGTGCCTGGGCCGCGAACCGGGACAGGGGACGGGAGACCCAGTACTTC.